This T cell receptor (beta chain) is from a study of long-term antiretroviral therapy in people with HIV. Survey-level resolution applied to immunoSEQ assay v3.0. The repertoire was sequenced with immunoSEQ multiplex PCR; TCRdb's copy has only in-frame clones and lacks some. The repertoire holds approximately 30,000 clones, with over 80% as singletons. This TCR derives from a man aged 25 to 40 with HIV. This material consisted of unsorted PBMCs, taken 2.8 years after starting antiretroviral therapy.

CDR3 nucleotide sequence: TGTGCCAGCAGCCCTAAGACAATATGGGGGGGAAAACTGTTTTTT. Translation: CASSPKTIWGGKLFF. The chain couples TRBV6-5 to TRBJ1-4; a weak D match, TRBD1 (5 bases). Trimming removed 6 bases at V and 10 bases at J, with 21 bases between. The CDR3 has 15 residues. Germline CDR1 is MNHEY and CDR2 is SVGAGI.